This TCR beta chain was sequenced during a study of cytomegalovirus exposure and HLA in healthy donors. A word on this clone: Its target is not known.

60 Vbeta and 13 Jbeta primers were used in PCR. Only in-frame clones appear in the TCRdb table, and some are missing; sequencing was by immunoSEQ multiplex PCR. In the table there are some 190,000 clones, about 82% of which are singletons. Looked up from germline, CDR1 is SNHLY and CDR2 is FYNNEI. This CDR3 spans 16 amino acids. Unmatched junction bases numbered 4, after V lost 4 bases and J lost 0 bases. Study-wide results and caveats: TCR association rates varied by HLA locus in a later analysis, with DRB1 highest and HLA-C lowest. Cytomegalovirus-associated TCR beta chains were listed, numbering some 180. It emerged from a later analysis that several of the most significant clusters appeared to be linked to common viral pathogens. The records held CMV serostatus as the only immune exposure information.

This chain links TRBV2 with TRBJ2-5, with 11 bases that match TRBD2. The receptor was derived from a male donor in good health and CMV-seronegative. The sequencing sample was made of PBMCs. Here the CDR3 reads CASSGLAGGNQETQYF. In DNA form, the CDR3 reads TGTGCCAGCAGTGGGTTAGCGGGAGGGAACCAAGAGACCCAGTACTTC. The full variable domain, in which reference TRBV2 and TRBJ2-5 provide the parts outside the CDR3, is EPEVTQTPSHQVTQMGQEVILRCVPISNHLYFYWYRQILGQKVEFLVSFYNNEISEKSEIFDDQFSVERPDGSNFTLKIRSTKLEDSAMYFCASSGLAGGNQETQYFGPGTRLLVL.